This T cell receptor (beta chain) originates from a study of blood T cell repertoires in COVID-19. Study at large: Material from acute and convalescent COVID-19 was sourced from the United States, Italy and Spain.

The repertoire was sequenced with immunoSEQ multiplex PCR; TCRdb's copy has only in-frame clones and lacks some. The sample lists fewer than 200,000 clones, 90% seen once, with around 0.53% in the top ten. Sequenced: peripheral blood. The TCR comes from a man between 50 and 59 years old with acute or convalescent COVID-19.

The CDR3 loop reads CASSEQQGFRQPQHF. Written as DNA, the CDR3 is TGTGCCAGCAGTGAACAACAGGGGTTCCGTCAGCCCCAGCATTTT. The chain couples TRBV2 to TRBJ1-5, with 7 bases matching TRBD1. After removal of 2 bases from V and 6 bases from J, the junction contained 7 bases not matched to a gene. This CDR3 comprises 15 residues. The germline CDR1 and CDR2 sequences are SNHLY and FYNNEI.